This entry describes one T cell receptor beta chain. Its cognate antigen is unknown. TCRdb re-analysed the RT-PCR reads in MiXCR, keeping a single row per CDR3 protein. The sample holds hundreds of thousands of distinct CDR3 sequences, roughly 18% seen once. This entry comes from a study of response to subunit inactivated influenza vaccine. Trimming removed 3 bases from V and 0 bases from J, with 10 bases in between. The CDR3 spans 14 residues. CDR1 SGDLS and CDR2 YYNGEE come from the germline V gene. The study's findings and limits: Authors suggested each seasonal influenza vaccination recruits few new T cells.

This sequence originates from a man aged 45 to 65 who received an inactivated influenza vaccine. The chain links TRBV9 to TRBJ2-7; D unresolved. Specimen: PBMCs from blood, collected roughly 5 days after vaccination. The CDR3 here is CASSAYSISYEQYF. The CDR3 DNA is TGTGCCAGCAGCGCCTACAGTATCTCCTACGAGCAGTACTTC.